Below, 16 T cell receptor beta chains from the same sample are listed, as sequenced in a study of CD4 T cells in relation to SARS-CoV-2 and coronaviruses. CD4+ T cells from unexposed donors were obtained before the COVID-19 pandemic (2011-2018). After approximately ten days of culture, CD4+ T cells were isolated. Method: immunoSEQ multiplex PCR; TCRdb's copy keeps in-frame clones and lacks some. The repertoire holds about 26,000 clones, with around 73% as singletons. Their specific antigens are unknown. Material for sequencing was CD4+ T cells from PBMCs, cultured in vitro. The receptors shown here come from a human donor in good health.

This clone was seen just once. One junction end disagrees with the germline gene, perhaps due to a read error. This chain connects TRBV9 to TRBJ1-1, with 7 bases lining up with TRBD1. This CDR3 has 18 residues. In germline, CDR1 is SGDLS, CDR2 YYNGEE. CDR3 loop: CASSVALADGTANTKAFF. The CDR3 DNA follows: TGTGCCAGCAGCGTAGCCTTGGCTGACGGGACAGCGAACACTAAAGCTTTCTTT.

The chain joins TRBV2 to TRBJ2-5; the match to TRBD2 covers 10 bases. The CDR3 loop spans 17 amino acids. V was pared by 6 bases and J by 2 bases, with 12 bases of the junction left unmatched. The germline V gene encodes CDR1 SNHLY and CDR2 FYNNEI. The CDR3 is CASRKNLAGGWQETQYF. Written as DNA, the CDR3 is TGTGCCAGCAGGAAGAATTTAGCGGGGGGATGGCAAGAGACCCAGTACTTC.

V usage is TRBV2 and J usage is TRBJ1-1; D is ambiguous. Trimming removed 6 bases at V and 5 bases at J, with 10 bases between. Looked up from germline, CDR1 is SNHLY and CDR2 is FYNNEI. The CDR3 loop spans 12 amino acids. The CDR3 region has the DNA TGTGCCAGCAGCCACGGGGAGACTGAAGCTTTCTTT. The encoded protein is CASSHGETEAFF.

The rearrangement joins TRBV7-2 to TRBJ1-1; D remains ambiguous. This CDR3 has 13 amino acids. Germline V gene data show CDR1 as SGHTA and CDR2 as FQGNSA. Trimming left V 0 bases short and J 5 bases short, with 7 bases between. This chain's CDR3 is CASSLAGRTEAFF. The CDR3 DNA sequence: TGTGCCAGCAGCTTAGCTGGGCGGACTGAAGCTTTCTTT.

The V gene is TRBV10-1, the J gene TRBJ2-2; D call uncertain. Trimming cost V 10 bases and J 3 bases, with 18 bases left between them. The CDR3 covers 15 residues. Germline CDR1 and CDR2: WNHNN and SYGVQD (reference sequence). The CDR3 DNA follows: TGCGCCAACGAGACAAAGCGAAAGGACACCGGGGAGCTGTTTTTT. Its protein is CANETKRKDTGELFF.

This chain's CDR3 is CASSFGSSGANVLTF. The DNA of the CDR3 is TGTGCCAGCAGTTTTGGGAGCTCTGGGGCCAACGTCCTGACTTTC. V usage is TRBV28 and J usage is TRBJ2-6; perhaps TRBD2 as D (5 bases). The CDR3 is 15 amino acids. CDR1 and CDR2 from the germline V gene are MDHEN and SYDVKM. V lost 3 bases to trimming and J lost 0 bases, with 6 bases between them.

V gene TRBV6-6 combines with J gene TRBJ2-1; 10 bases line up with TRBD2. Trimming at V came to 1 base and at J to 6 bases, leaving 6 bases not matched to a gene. CDR3 length: 16 residues. The germline gives CDR1 MNHNY, CDR2 SVGAGI (reference sequence). CDR3: CASSYLASGGSNEQFF. Written as DNA, the CDR3 is TGTGCCAGCAGTTACTTAGCTAGCGGGGGCTCCAATGAGCAGTTCTTC.

This chain uses TRBV7-2 with TRBJ1-2; D remains unclear. V lost 5 bases, J lost 8 bases, and 12 bases lay in between. From germline, CDR1 is SGHTA and CDR2 FQGNSA. This CDR3 spans 12 amino acids. CDR3 protein: CASSPINRGYTF. The CDR3 DNA reads TGTGCCAGCAGCCCTATAAACCGGGGCTACACCTTC.

V gene TRBV3-1 (or the pseudogene TRBV3-2) combines with J gene TRBJ1-5; a weak D match, TRBD1 (5 bases). This CDR3 is 17 amino acids long. Germline V gene data show CDR1 as LGHDT and CDR2 as YNNKEL (reference sequence). Trimming pared 1 base from V and 0 bases from J, leaving 13 bases between. CDR3 sequence (DNA): TGTGCCAGCAGCCAAGGGCCCGGGACCGATAGCAATCAGCCCCAGCATTTT. It encodes CASSQGPGTDSNQPQHF.

This clone was seen a few times. Within the sample, other DNA sequences also encode this same CDR3. The chain couples TRBV6-5 to TRBJ1-3; D not certain. V dropped 6 bases and J dropped 0 bases, with 6 bases sitting between them. CDR3 length equals 13 residues. Germline V lookup: CDR1 MNHEY, CDR2 SVGAGI. This CDR3 reads CASRYSSGNTIYF. CDR3 sequence (DNA): TGTGCCAGCAGATACAGCTCTGGAAACACCATATATTTT.

This chain links TRBV3-1 (or the pseudogene TRBV3-2) with TRBJ1-1; D ambiguous. V lost 4 bases, J lost 1 base, and 10 bases lay in between. The CDR3 spans 14 residues. In germline, CDR1 is LGHDT, CDR2 YNNKEL (reference sequence). CDR3 DNA: TGTGCCAGCAGCCCCCGTCGCGGGAACACTGAAGCTTTCTTT. Amino acid sequence: CASSPRRGNTEAFF.

J is TRBJ2-7 and V is TRBV15; D is perhaps TRBD2 (6 bases). Per germline, CDR1 LNHNV and CDR2 YYDKDF (reference sequence). Trimming stripped 4 bases from V and 3 bases from J, with 13 bases between. The CDR3 runs to 14 residues. Here the CDR3 reads CATSKAPGDYEQYF. In DNA form, the CDR3 reads TGTGCCACCAGCAAGGCCCCGGGGGACTACGAGCAGTACTTC.

The chain combines TRBV6-2 or TRBV6-3 with TRBJ2-5; D unresolved. The length of the CDR3 is 16 residues. V lost 5 bases, J lost 5 bases, and 21 bases lay in between. From germline, CDR1 is MNHEY and CDR2 SVGEGT. CDR3: CASSTPARPGRETQYF. For the CDR3, the DNA is TGTGCCAGCAGTACTCCGGCCCGACCCGGACGGGAGACCCAGTACTTC.

This rearrangement joins TRBV9 to TRBJ2-7, with TRBD1 as a possible D gene (6 bases). Between the trimmed V and J ends, which lost 4 bases and 6 bases, there was a span of 23 bases. CDR1 SGDLS and CDR2 YYNGEE come from the germline V gene. This CDR3 has 16 residues. CDR3 nucleotides: TGTGCCAGCAGCCAGGGGCGGGCCCTAGCTTTTACCGAGCAGTACTTC. Translating it yields CASSQGRALAFTEQYF.

The rearrangement joins TRBV11-2 to TRBJ1-3, with D perhaps matching TRBD1 (5 bases). V dropped 3 bases and J dropped 4 bases, with 16 bases sitting between them. There are 16 residues in the CDR3. Germline lookup yields CDR1 SGHAT and CDR2 FQNNGV. The CDR3 DNA is TGTGCCAGCAGCTTTACAGGAGGTGGTTCCGGAAACACCATATATTTT. Amino acid sequence: CASSFTGGGSGNTIYF.

This chain joins TRBV24-1 and TRBJ2-2; TRBD2 might be the D (5 bases). V was pared by 9 bases and J by 7 bases, with 14 bases between. CDR3 length equals 13 residues. In germline, CDR1 is KGHDR, CDR2 SFDVKD. The CDR3 region is CATASSAGGELFF. CDR3 sequence (DNA): TGTGCCACCGCGTCGTCGGCGGGCGGGGAGCTGTTTTTT.